The TCR beta chain described here comes from a study of blood T cell repertoires in COVID-19. This CDR3 has 10 residues. V lost 4 bases and J 8 bases, leaving 8 bases between the germline ends. CDR1 and CDR2 (germline): SQVTM, ANQGSEA. Measured with immunoSEQ multiplex PCR; TCRdb has only the in-frame clones, and not every one. Of around 94,000 clones listed, 84% are singletons. The chain recombines TRBV29-1 with TRBJ1-2; D unresolved. This clonotype was sampled from a man aged 40-50 years with active or convalescent COVID-19. The sequenced material came from peripheral blood. CDR3 sequence (DNA): TGCAGCGTTGGAGGGCTGGGCTACACCTTC. This gives the protein CSVGGLGYTF.